One sample yielded the 10 T cell receptor beta chains listed below, sequenced in a study of T cell responses to AZD1222 COVID-19 vaccine. Some clones are missing from TCRdb's copy, which holds only in-frame ones; the method was immunoSEQ multiplex PCR. The data show fewer than 120,000 clones, around 90% seen once. The sample consisted of peripheral blood, taken on day 0 of AZD1222 vaccination. Every receptor here comes from an adult in good health.

The rearrangement links TRBV28 to TRBJ2-7, with 8 bases identical to TRBD2. V dropped 8 bases and J dropped 4; count of bases not matched to a gene: 13. This CDR3 spans 15 amino acids. From germline, CDR1 is MDHEN and CDR2 SYDVKM. CDR3 region: CASGTLAGNVYEQYF. As DNA, the CDR3 is TGTGCCAGCGGGACTTTAGCGGGAAATGTTTACGAGCAGTACTTC.

This chain links TRBV2 with TRBJ1-2; weak D call: TRBD1 (6 bases). CDR1 is SNHLY, CDR2 FYNNEI, per germline. This CDR3 is built from 12 residues. Trimming cost V 5 bases and J 7 bases, with 11 bases left between them. Written as DNA, the CDR3 is TGTGCCAGCAGTACGGACAGTCTTGGCTACACCTTC. As protein: CASSTDSLGYTF.

V gene TRBV7-6 combines with J gene TRBJ1-1; D may be TRBD1 (5 bases). This CDR3 is 17 amino acids long. The V and J ends lost 5 bases and 0 bases respectively, with 19 bases between them. The germline V gene encodes CDR1 SGHVS and CDR2 FNYEAQ. The CDR3: CASSPSTGTAMNTEAFF. The CDR3 nucleotides read TGTGCCAGCAGCCCTAGCACCGGGACGGCTATGAACACTGAAGCTTTCTTT.

The chain employs TRBV19 and TRBJ2-2, with 9 bases identical to TRBD1. V was clipped by 4 bases and J by 5 bases; unmatched bases: 2. Looked up from germline, CDR1 is LNHDA and CDR2 is SQIVND (reference sequence). The CDR3 consists of 14 residues. CDR3 DNA sequence: TGTGCCAGTAGTAGGGGACAGGGTACCGGGGAGCTGTTTTTT. It translates to CASSRGQGTGELFF.

The V gene is TRBV28, the J gene TRBJ2-7; D remains unclear. This CDR3 comprises 12 residues. The germline V gene encodes CDR1 MDHEN and CDR2 SYDVKM. Deletions cut 8 bases from V and 2 bases from J, with 10 bases between. The CDR3 coding sequence is TGTGCCAGCGCTAGGATGGCCTACGAGCAGTACTTC. This gives the protein CASARMAYEQYF. Variable domain in full (rest from reference TRBV28 and TRBJ2-7): DVKVTQSSRYLVKRTGEKVFLECVQDMDHENMFWYRQDPGLGLRLIYFSYDVKMKEKGDIPEGYSVSREKKERFSLILESASTNQTSMYLCASARMAYEQYFGPGTRLTVT.

This sequence joins TRBV11-3 and TRBJ2-2; 10 nucleotides line up with TRBD1. The V segment lost 5 bases and the J segment 7 bases; nucleotides outside the gene matches: 7. In germline, CDR1 is SGHNT, CDR2 YENEEA. This CDR3 region has 15 residues. DNA for the CDR3: TGTGCCAGCAGCCATGACAGGGGGCAAAACGGGGAGCTGTTTTTT. Amino acid sequence: CASSHDRGQNGELFF.

This sequence joins TRBV7-2 and TRBJ1-1, with D tentatively TRBD1 (5 bases). The CDR3 consists of 12 residues. V was pared by 6 bases and J by 11 bases, with 16 bases between. The germline CDR1 and CDR2 sequences are SGHTA and FQGNSA. The CDR3 region has the DNA TGTGCCAGCAGGGTTAGGCAGGGAGGCGCTTTCTTT. Residues: CASRVRQGGAFF.

The chain carries TRBV27 and TRBJ2-1; no clear D. CDR3 length: 12 residues. Trimming took 3 bases from V and 8 from J, leaving 8 bases between them. CDR1 and CDR2 from the germline V gene are MNHEY and SMNVEV (reference sequence). As DNA, the CDR3 is TGTGCCAGCAGTTTTAGAGGAGATGAGCAGTTCTTC. This sequence encodes CASSFRGDEQFF.

This rearrangement joins TRBV28 to TRBJ2-5; 7 bases are shared with TRBD2. The germline CDR1 and CDR2 sequences are MDHEN and SYDVKM. The trim removed 3 bases at V and 5 bases at J, leaving 9 bases unmatched. The CDR3 contains 15 residues. The CDR3 nucleotides read TGTGCCAGCAGTTTCGTAGCGGGCCCAGGGGAGACCCAGTACTTC. Amino acid sequence: CASSFVAGPGETQYF.

This clone has only one observation. The chain joins TRBV5-1 to TRBJ1-5, with D maybe TRBD1 (5 bases). Germline CDR1 is SGHRS and CDR2 is YFSETQ. Trimming shortened V by 4 bases and J by 4 bases, and 9 bases separated the two germline ends. The CDR3 is 13 amino acids. CDR3 DNA sequence: TGCGCCAGCAGCCCCCAGGGAAATCAGCCCCAGCATTTT. Translated: CASSPQGNQPQHF.